These 18 T cell receptor beta chains were all obtained from the same sample, sequenced in a study of blood T cell repertoires in COVID-19. Libraries were prepared by immunoSEQ multiplex PCR; TCRdb keeps only in-frame clonotypes and omits some of them. Among over 100,000 clones listed, 70% to 85% were seen once. Sample: peripheral blood. The receptors derive from a man in his 60s with active or convalescent COVID-19.

The chain links TRBV28 to TRBJ1-5, with TRBD1 identical over 7 bases. Looked up from germline, CDR1 is MDHEN and CDR2 is SYDVKM. With 10 bases clipped from V and 1 base from J, the junction kept 10 bases outside the gene matches. The CDR3 has 15 residues. The CDR3 loop reads CANAHIQGSNQPQHF. The CDR3 DNA is TGTGCCAACGCACATATACAGGGGAGCAATCAGCCCCAGCATTTT.

A few counts support this clone. The chain combines TRBV12-3 or TRBV12-4 with TRBJ2-7, with D possibly TRBD2 on 6 matching bases. The CDR3 loop spans 13 amino acids. The V gene lost 6 bases and the J gene lost 2 bases, with 11 bases spanning the gap. The CDR3 loop reads CASRDGGTYEQYF. The CDR3 region has the DNA TGTGCCAGCAGAGATGGGGGGACCTACGAGCAGTACTTC.

This clone appeared a few times. This chain uses TRBV7-2 with TRBJ1-6; the match to TRBD1 covers 7 bases. V was clipped by 1 base and J by 8 bases; unmatched bases: 5. The CDR3 has 15 amino acids. Germline assignment: CDR1 SGHTA and CDR2 FQGNSA. This CDR3 reads CASSLGGDRYSPLHF. The CDR3 DNA follows: TGTGCCAGCAGCTTAGGGGGGGACAGATATTCACCCCTCCACTTT.

This clone was recorded at least ten times. The chain recombines TRBV7-9 with TRBJ2-3; 7 nucleotides align to TRBD1. Looked up from germline, CDR1 is SEHNR and CDR2 is FQNEAQ (reference sequence). V gave up 4 bases and J gave up 4 bases; unmatched junction bases: 8. CDR3 size: 15 residues. The CDR3 here is CASSSRQGGPDTQYF. The CDR3 DNA is TGTGCCAGCAGCTCCCGACAGGGCGGGCCAGATACGCAGTATTTT.

The chain employs TRBV27 and TRBJ2-7; 10 bases line up with TRBD2. Germline values: CDR1 MNHEY, CDR2 SMNVEV (reference sequence). The CDR3 has 16 residues. J gave up 5 bases and V 2 bases, and 9 bases lay outside the gene matches. The CDR3, as DNA: TGTGCCAGCAGTTTAATCAGCGGGAGGGCTTTCCACGAGCAGTACTTC. Amino acid sequence: CASSLISGRAFHEQYF.

V usage is TRBV7-8 and J usage is TRBJ2-1; perhaps TRBD1 as D (7 bases). From germline, CDR1 is SGHVS and CDR2 FQNEAQ. Trimming shortened V by 5 bases and J by 6 bases, and 11 bases separated the two germline ends. The CDR3 has 13 amino acids. In DNA form, the CDR3 reads TGTGCCAGCAGCGGGAGGACAGGCAATGAGCAGTTCTTC. Protein product: CASSGRTGNEQFF.

This rearrangement joins TRBV11-2 to TRBJ1-2; perhaps TRBD1 as D (5 bases). CDR3 size: 13 residues. Deletions cut 1 base from V and 6 bases from J, with 9 bases between. Germline-derived CDR1 and CDR2 are SGHAT and FQNNGV. DNA of the CDR3: TGTGCCAGCAGCTTAGCCGGGGGGAATGGCTACACCTTC. It encodes CASSLAGGNGYTF. Filled out from reference TRBV11-2 and TRBJ1-2, the complete variable domain reads EAGVAQSPRYKIIEKRQSVAFWCNPISGHATLYWYQQILGQGPKLLIQFQNNGVVDDSQLPKDRFSAERLKGVDSTLKIQPAKLEDSAVYLCASSLAGGNGYTFGSGTRLTVV.

The chain is built from TRBV4-3 and TRBJ2-6; the D gene is possibly TRBD1 (5 bases). Germline assignment: CDR1 LGHNA and CDR2 YSLEER. The CDR3 length is 17 residues. Trimming left V 2 bases short and J 3 bases short, with 14 bases between. The CDR3: CASSQRWQGYGANVLTF. CDR3 sequence (DNA): TGCGCCAGCAGCCAAAGATGGCAGGGTTATGGGGCCAACGTCCTGACTTTC.

The chain combines TRBV18 with TRBJ1-6, with D perhaps TRBD1 (6 bases). CDR3 length: 16 amino acids. V dropped 4 bases and J dropped 0 bases, with 10 bases sitting between them. Germline V gives CDR1 KGHSH, CDR2 LQKENI. Here the CDR3 reads CASSLTGSSYNSPLHF. The CDR3 region has the DNA TGTGCCAGCTCACTCACAGGGAGCTCCTATAATTCACCCCTCCACTTT.

The chain employs TRBV28 and TRBJ2-7; TRBD1 might be the D (6 bases). The CDR3 spans 15 residues. Deletions cut 1 base from V and 4 bases from J, with 14 bases between. The germline V gene encodes CDR1 MDHEN and CDR2 SYDVKM. The CDR3 region is CASSLSTGFEYEQYV. In DNA form, the CDR3 reads TGTGCCAGCAGTTTATCTACAGGGTTTGAGTACGAGCAGTACGTC.

This clone came up a few times. The chain combines TRBV6-6 with TRBJ1-2; no definite D call. CDR3 length: 12 residues. Germline CDR1 and CDR2: MNHNY and SVGAGI (reference sequence). The V gene lost 6 bases and the J gene lost 6 bases, with 11 bases spanning the gap. CDR3 region: CASSIREDGYTF. The CDR3, as DNA: TGTGCCAGCAGCATTCGGGAGGATGGCTACACCTTC.

The rearrangement uses TRBV24-1 and TRBJ2-1; D remains unclear. Germline loops: CDR1 KGHDR, CDR2 SFDVKD. Trimming cost V 5 bases and J 6 bases, with 10 bases left between them. The CDR3 runs to 13 residues. The CDR3 bases are TGTGCCACCAGTGGTAGTACCTCCAATGAGCAGTTCTTC. This sequence encodes CATSGSTSNEQFF.

V usage is TRBV5-6 and J usage is TRBJ1-3; D is uncertain. CDR1 and CDR2 from the germline V gene are SGHDT and YYEEEE. The V and J ends lost 0 bases and 0 bases respectively, with 4 bases between them. The CDR3 spans 14 residues. CDR3 nucleotides: TGTGCCAGCAGCTTGGGACTCTCTGGAAACACCATATATTTT. As protein: CASSLGLSGNTIYF.

Details on this clone: The sample holds other DNA sequences that translate to the same CDR3. This rearrangement joins TRBV27 to TRBJ1-2; the D gene is possibly TRBD1 (6 bases). Germline V gives CDR1 MNHEY, CDR2 SMNVEV (reference sequence). The CDR3 spans 16 residues. Trimming pared 6 bases from V and 5 bases from J, leaving 22 bases between. CDR3 in DNA: TGTGCCAGCAGCCTGGGGGCCGCGAGCAGCCCTTATGGCTACACCTTC. Protein sequence: CASSLGAASSPYGYTF.

The V call is TRBV27, the J call TRBJ2-7; D possibly corresponds to TRBD2 (6 bases). Trimming pared 2 bases from V and 2 bases from J, leaving 16 bases between. The CDR3 is 16 amino acids. CDR1 and CDR2 from the germline V gene are MNHEY and SMNVEV (reference sequence). The CDR3 DNA follows: TGTGCCAGCAGTTTAGATAGCGGAGGGATACCCTACGAGCAGTACTTC. Amino acids: CASSLDSGGIPYEQYF.

V gene TRBV19 combines with J gene TRBJ2-1, with TRBD1 as a possible D gene (5 bases). The CDR3 sequence is 16 residues long. V lost 6 bases to trimming and J lost 5 bases, with 20 bases between them. The germline V gene encodes CDR1 LNHDA and CDR2 SQIVND (reference sequence). The CDR3 loop is CASRARTPLYHNEQFF. The CDR3 DNA reads TGTGCCAGTAGGGCCCGGACACCCCTATACCACAATGAGCAGTTCTTC.

This chain connects TRBV28 to TRBJ2-1; 8 nucleotides align to TRBD2. This CDR3 contains 14 residues. Trimming cost V 7 bases and J 7 bases; bases outside gene matches: 9. CDR1 MDHEN and CDR2 SYDVKM come from the germline V gene. The CDR3 sequence is CASMRGRSENEQFF. Written as DNA, the CDR3 is TGTGCCAGCATGCGCGGGAGGAGTGAGAATGAGCAGTTCTTC.

The gene calls are TRBV25-1 and TRBJ1-1; D is perhaps TRBD1 (6 bases). Germline lookup yields CDR1 MGHDK and CDR2 SYGVNS. Trimming pared 4 bases from V and 1 base from J, leaving 10 bases between. The CDR3 totals 14 residues. The CDR3 here is CASSGSGQNTEAFF. The CDR3 DNA is TGTGCCAGCAGTGGATCGGGACAGAACACTGAAGCTTTCTTT.